Given below is one T cell receptor (beta chain) in context. Source study methods: It was from reference gene primer amplification that nucleated cell counts were estimated. The repertoire was sequenced with immunoSEQ multiplex PCR; TCRdb's copy has only in-frame clones and lacks some. V and J calls and clone size come straight from that table; D and trimming were deduced from the DNA. The table has roughly 500,000 clones, approximately 83% seen once. This specimen belongs to a study of blood T cell repertoires in COVID-19. The overall study: COVID-19 samples from acute and convalescent phases originated in the United States, Italy and Spain. From T cells, B-cell-depleted T cells, or PBMCs came the material, which was cDNA or gDNA.

What was sequenced was peripheral blood. The TCR was taken from a human donor in a cohort sampled during active COVID-19.

The CDR3 protein is CASSANPGTGNTEAFF. Written as DNA, the CDR3 is TGTGCCAGCAGTGCCAACCCCGGGACAGGGAACACTGAAGCTTTCTTT. This chain links TRBV6-1 with TRBJ1-1, with 8 nucleotides matching TRBD1. The V and J ends lost 4 bases and 1 base, in that order; junction bases with no gene match: 8. CDR3 length: 16 residues. Germline assignment: CDR1 MNHNS and CDR2 SASEGT.